These T cell receptor beta chains were read from a single sample in a study of T cell responses to AZD1222 COVID-19 vaccine. The data were produced by immunoSEQ multiplex PCR, yet TCRdb's version contains in-frame clones alone and is incomplete. This sample has about 100,000 clones; around nine tenths occur once, and the top ten carry about 3%. The sample here was peripheral blood, taken on day 0 of AZD1222 vaccination. These receptors came from an adult in good health. The CDR3 runs from the conserved cysteine through the conserved F or W. The order of the fields is D gene, clone size, V gene, J gene, CDR3 protein, CDR3 DNA. The D gene is left open where the match is weak. Clone size is not always given. Where it is, it says once, few, many or a class for expanded clones.

TRBD2	-	TRBV7-2	TRBJ2-2	CASSLATSDTGELFF	TGTGCCAGCAGCTTAGCCACTAGCGACACCGGGGAGCTGTTTTTT
TRBD2	once	TRBV5-1	TRBJ2-7	CASSIHLTSGGSYEQYF	TGCGCCAGCAGCATTCATCTTACTAGCGGGGGTTCCTACGAGCAGTACTTC
-	once	TRBV29-1	TRBJ1-2	CSVVAGRSYGYTF	TGCAGCGTTGTTGCAGGGAGGAGCTATGGCTACACCTTC
-	-	TRBV5-6	TRBJ2-7	CASSLGQLGEQYF	TGTGCCAGCAGCTTAGGGCAGTTGGGCGAGCAGTACTTC
TRBD1	-	TRBV4-3	TRBJ1-2	CASSQERGQGYTF	TGCGCCAGCAGCCAAGAGAGGGGGCAAGGCTACACCTTC
-	-	TRBV7-9	TRBJ1-5	CASSLSLQPQHF	TGTGCCAGCAGCTTGTCCCTTCAGCCCCAGCATTTT
-	-	TRBV5-1	TRBJ1-4	CASSLTGRGEKLFF	TGCGCCAGCAGCTTGACAGGGAGAGGGGAAAAACTGTTTTTT
TRBD1	-	TRBV28	TRBJ2-7	CASRDGQGAFEQYF	TGTGCCAGCAGAGATGGACAGGGGGCGTTCGAGCAGTACTTC
-	-	TRBV18	TRBJ2-7	CASSPGNTVLYEQYF	TGTGCCAGCTCGCCCGGGAACACAGTCCTCTACGAGCAGTACTTC
TRBD2	once	TRBV7-7	TRBJ2-5	CASSSAGGRETQYF	TGTGCTAGCAGCTCAGCGGGGGGGCGGGAGACCCAGTACTTC
-	-	TRBV7-8	TRBJ1-2	CASSLSGLSYGYTF	TGTGCCAGCAGCCTGAGTGGCCTCAGCTATGGCTACACCTTC
TRBD2	-	TRBV7-2	TRBJ2-1	CASSLRASGAVRGNEQFF	TGTGCCAGCAGCTTAAGAGCTAGCGGGGCCGTCCGGGGGAATGAGCAGTTCTTC
-	-	TRBV20-1	TRBJ1-2	CSAKGYTF	TGCAGTGCTAAAGGCTACACCTTC
TRBD1	-	TRBV7-2	TRBJ2-7	CASSLGSTGGYEQYF	TGTGCCAGCAGCTTAGGTTCGACAGGGGGCTACGAGCAGTACTTC
-	-	TRBV18	TRBJ1-5	CASSPNPGTGPQHF	TGTGCCAGCTCACCGAACCCGGGGACGGGGCCCCAGCATTTT
-	-	TRBV5-5	TRBJ1-2	CASGHQTGLYGYTF	TGTGCCAGCGGCCACCAGACAGGCCTCTATGGCTACACCTTC
-	once	TRBV5-1	TRBJ2-5	CASSGGSGTQETQYF	TGCGCCAGCAGCGGGGGTTCCGGGACACAAGAGACCCAGTACTTC
TRBD1	-	TRBV4-2	TRBJ1-1	CASSQGQGVMNTEAFF	TGTGCCAGCAGCCAAGGACAGGGGGTGATGAACACTGAAGCTTTCTTT
-	few	TRBV25-1	TRBJ1-6	CASSEYQGLGDSPLHF	TGTGCCAGCAGTGAATATCAGGGGCTCGGGGATTCACCCCTCCACTTT
-	-	TRBV3-1/TRBV3-2	TRBJ1-1	CASSLGGAKNTEAFF	TGTGCCAGCAGCCTCGGAGGGGCGAAGAACACTGAAGCTTTCTTT
-	-	TRBV5-8	TRBJ1-4	CASSPRSSNEKLFF	TGTGCCAGCAGCCCCAGGAGCTCTAATGAAAAACTGTTTTTT
TRBD1	-	TRBV6-5	TRBJ2-7	CASVDRAGYEQYF	TGTGCCAGCGTCGACAGGGCCGGCTACGAGCAGTACTTC
TRBD1	-	TRBV19	TRBJ1-2	CASSIGGQGVGYTF	TGTGCCAGTAGTATTGGAGGACAGGGGGTTGGCTACACCTTC
-	once	TRBV6-5	TRBJ2-3	CASSYVGADTQYF	TGTGCCAGCAGTTACGTCGGGGCAGATACGCAGTATTTT
-	-	TRBV12-3/TRBV12-4	TRBJ2-2	CASTMLRGELFF	TGTGCCAGCACCATGCTTCGTGGGGAGCTGTTTTTT
TRBD1	-	TRBV5-5	TRBJ2-7	CASSRDRGRALSYEQYF	TGTGCCAGCAGCCGGGACAGGGGGCGAGCCCTGTCCTACGAGCAGTACTTC
-	-	TRBV27	TRBJ1-2	CASSLRPASPYGYTF	TGTGCCAGCAGTTTGCGCCCCGCAAGTCCCTATGGCTACACCTTC
-	-	TRBV4-3	TRBJ1-1	CASSQLTVNTEAFF	TGCGCCAGCAGCCAACTGACGGTGAACACTGAAGCTTTCTTT
-	-	TRBV27	TRBJ2-2	CASSSGSYTGELFF	TGTGCCAGCAGTTCCGGGTCGTACACCGGGGAGCTGTTTTTT
TRBD1	-	TRBV7-2	TRBJ1-2	CASSFPGGQGAAYGYTF	TGTGCCAGCAGCTTCCCAGGCGGACAGGGGGCCGCCTATGGCTACACCTTC
TRBD1	many	TRBV4-2	TRBJ2-7	CASSQDGTGTREQYF	TGTGCCAGCAGCCAAGACGGGACAGGTACACGCGAGCAGTACTTC
TRBD2	-	TRBV7-2	TRBJ2-1	CASSHGGLAGEQFF	TGTGCCAGCAGCCACGGGGGACTAGCAGGTGAGCAGTTCTTC
-	-	TRBV4-2	TRBJ1-2	CASSQDQGSVGYTF	TGTGCCAGCAGCCAAGATCAGGGGAGTGTTGGCTACACCTTC
TRBD2	-	TRBV5-4	TRBJ2-7	CASSSIAGGMREQYF	TGTGCCAGCAGCAGCATAGCGGGGGGCATGAGGGAGCAGTACTTC
TRBD1	-	TRBV2	TRBJ1-6	CASNTLQGGYSPLHF	TGTGCCAGCAATACCTTGCAGGGGGGATACTCACCCCTCCACTTT
-	-	TRBV10-3	TRBJ1-5	CAISESIFGQGGQPQHF	TGTGCCATCAGTGAGTCGATATTTGGGCAGGGCGGGCAGCCCCAGCATTTT
-	-	TRBV27	TRBJ1-1	CASARARRSAEAFF	TGTGCCAGCGCCCGAGCACGGAGATCTGCTGAAGCTTTCTTT
TRBD1	-	TRBV6-2/TRBV6-3	TRBJ1-2	CASSWTGTGNYGYTF	TGTGCCAGCAGTTGGACAGGGACCGGTAACTATGGCTACACCTTC
-	-	TRBV18	TRBJ2-4	CASKTEGTGAKNIQYF	TGTGCCAGCAAAACTGAGGGGACGGGGGCCAAAAACATTCAGTACTTC
-	-	TRBV10-3	TRBJ1-6	CAISETDRRNSPLHF	TGTGCCATCAGTGAGACCGACAGAAGGAATTCACCCCTCCACTTT
-	-	TRBV3-1/TRBV3-2	TRBJ2-7	CASSPWGTAYEQYF	TGTGCCAGCAGCCCATGGGGAACTGCCTACGAGCAGTACTTC
TRBD1	-	TRBV2	TRBJ2-7	CASSRDRISYEQYF	TGTGCCAGCAGCAGGGACAGAATCTCCTACGAGCAGTACTTC
TRBD1	-	TRBV5-1	TRBJ2-2	CASSVTGGNTGELFF	TGCGCCAGCAGCGTTACAGGGGGCAACACCGGGGAGCTGTTTTTT
-	-	TRBV18	TRBJ2-3	CASSLTLTPFSGDTQYF	TGTGCCAGCTCACTCACCCTAACGCCCTTTAGCGGAGATACGCAGTATTTT
-	once	TRBV7-9	TRBJ2-3	CASSLEGPDTQYF	TGTGCCAGCAGCTTAGAGGGACCAGATACGCAGTATTTT
-	once	TRBV5-5	TRBJ1-2	CASSLVVDNYGYTF	TGTGCCAGCAGCTTGGTTGTGGATAACTATGGCTACACCTTC
-	-	TRBV27	TRBJ2-1	CASSLGRGKRYEQFF	TGTGCCAGCAGTTTGGGCAGGGGCAAGCGATATGAGCAGTTCTTC
-	-	TRBV7-9	TRBJ2-3	CASSLSSTSTDTQYF	TGTGCCAGCAGCTTAAGCAGCACCTCCACAGATACGCAGTATTTT
-	-	TRBV19	TRBJ1-1	CASTQGGLISGEAFF	TGTGCCAGTACCCAGGGAGGTTTGATCTCCGGTGAAGCTTTCTTT
-	-	TRBV5-1	TRBJ2-7	CASSPLRQNYEQYF	TGCGCCAGCAGCCCGCTCAGGCAGAATTACGAGCAGTACTTC
-	-	TRBV5-6	TRBJ2-7	CASSFGPIGRDTNF	TGTGCCAGCAGCTTTGGACCAATCGGTCGGGACACTAACTTC
-	-	TRBV19	TRBJ1-5	CASSPQGRVGNQPQHF	TGTGCCAGTAGTCCGCAGGGTAGGGTGGGCAATCAGCCCCAGCATTTT